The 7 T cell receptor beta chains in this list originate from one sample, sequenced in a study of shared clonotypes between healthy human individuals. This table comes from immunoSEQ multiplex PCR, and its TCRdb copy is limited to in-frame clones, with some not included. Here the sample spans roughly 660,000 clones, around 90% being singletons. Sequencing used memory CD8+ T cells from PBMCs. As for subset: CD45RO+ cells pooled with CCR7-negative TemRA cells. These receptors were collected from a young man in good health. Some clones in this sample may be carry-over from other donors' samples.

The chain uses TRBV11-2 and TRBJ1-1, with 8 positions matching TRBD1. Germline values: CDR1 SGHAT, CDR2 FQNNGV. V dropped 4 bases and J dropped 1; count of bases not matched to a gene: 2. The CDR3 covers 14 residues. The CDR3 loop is CASSWTGPNTEAFF. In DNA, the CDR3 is TGTGCCAGCAGCTGGACAGGGCCGAACACTGAAGCTTTCTTT.

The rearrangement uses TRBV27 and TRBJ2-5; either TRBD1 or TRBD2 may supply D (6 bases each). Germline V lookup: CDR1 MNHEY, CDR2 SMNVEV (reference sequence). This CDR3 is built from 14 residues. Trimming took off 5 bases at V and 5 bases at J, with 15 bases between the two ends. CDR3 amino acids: CASSVLGGGETQYF. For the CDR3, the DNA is TGTGCCAGCAGTGTCCTCGGAGGGGGGGAGACCCAGTACTTC.

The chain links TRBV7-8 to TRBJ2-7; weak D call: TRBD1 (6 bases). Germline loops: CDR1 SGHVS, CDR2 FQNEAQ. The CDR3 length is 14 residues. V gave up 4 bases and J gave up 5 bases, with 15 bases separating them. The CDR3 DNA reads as TGTGCCAGCAGCTCCCGGCAGGGGAACAACGAGCAGTACTTC. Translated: CASSSRQGNNEQYF.

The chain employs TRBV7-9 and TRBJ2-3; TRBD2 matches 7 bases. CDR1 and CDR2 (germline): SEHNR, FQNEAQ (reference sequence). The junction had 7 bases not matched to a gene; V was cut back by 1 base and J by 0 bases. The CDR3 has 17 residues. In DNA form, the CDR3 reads TGTGCCAGCAGCTTAGGTCCGCTAGCGGCTAGCACAGATACGCAGTATTTT. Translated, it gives CASSLGPLAASTDTQYF. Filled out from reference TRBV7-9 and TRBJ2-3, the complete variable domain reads DTGVSQNPRHKITKRGQNVTFRCDPISEHNRLYWYRQTLGQGPEFLTYFQNEAQLEKSRLLSDRFSAERPKGSFSTLEIQRTEQGDSAMYLCASSLGPLAASTDTQYFGPGTRLTVL.

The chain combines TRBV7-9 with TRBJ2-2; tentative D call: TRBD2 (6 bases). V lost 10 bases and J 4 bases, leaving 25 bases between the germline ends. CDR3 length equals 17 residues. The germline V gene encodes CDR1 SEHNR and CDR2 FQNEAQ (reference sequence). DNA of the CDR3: TGTGCCACCGATCCTAGCGCCCCGTTTGGGGGCACCGGGGAGCTGTTTTTT. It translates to CATDPSAPFGGTGELFF.

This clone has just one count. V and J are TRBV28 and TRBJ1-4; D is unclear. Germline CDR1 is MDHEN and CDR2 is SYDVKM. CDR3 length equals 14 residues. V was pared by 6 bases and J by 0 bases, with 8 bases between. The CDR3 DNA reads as TGTGCCAGCAGGGGCCATACAACTAATGAAAAACTGTTTTTT. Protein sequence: CASRGHTTNEKLFF.

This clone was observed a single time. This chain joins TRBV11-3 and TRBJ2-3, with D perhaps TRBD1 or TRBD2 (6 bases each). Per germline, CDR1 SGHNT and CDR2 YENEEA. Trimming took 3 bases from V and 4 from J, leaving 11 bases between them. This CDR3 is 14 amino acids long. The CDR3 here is CASSLGGRSDTQYF. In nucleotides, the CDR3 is TGTGCCAGCAGCTTGGGGGGCAGGTCAGATACGCAGTATTTT.